The clone carrying this T cell receptor (beta chain) was counted once. Generated by immunoSEQ multiplex PCR, the TCRdb table keeps only in-frame clones and is missing some. The sample records about 200,000 clones, more than 75% being singletons. CDR1 and CDR2 (germline): SGHRS, YFSETQ. CDR3 size: 18 residues. J was trimmed by 0 bases and V by 0 bases; bases with no gene match: 11. This specimen belongs to a study of blood T cell repertoires in COVID-19. The receptor comes from a man aged 40-50 years with active or convalescent COVID-19. The chain is built from TRBV5-1 and TRBJ1-2, with 7 bases aligning to TRBD1. The sequenced sample consisted of peripheral blood. This CDR3 is CASSLASWTGLSNYGYTF. In nucleotides, the CDR3 is TGCGCCAGCAGCTTGGCCTCCTGGACAGGCCTCTCTAACTATGGCTACACCTTC.